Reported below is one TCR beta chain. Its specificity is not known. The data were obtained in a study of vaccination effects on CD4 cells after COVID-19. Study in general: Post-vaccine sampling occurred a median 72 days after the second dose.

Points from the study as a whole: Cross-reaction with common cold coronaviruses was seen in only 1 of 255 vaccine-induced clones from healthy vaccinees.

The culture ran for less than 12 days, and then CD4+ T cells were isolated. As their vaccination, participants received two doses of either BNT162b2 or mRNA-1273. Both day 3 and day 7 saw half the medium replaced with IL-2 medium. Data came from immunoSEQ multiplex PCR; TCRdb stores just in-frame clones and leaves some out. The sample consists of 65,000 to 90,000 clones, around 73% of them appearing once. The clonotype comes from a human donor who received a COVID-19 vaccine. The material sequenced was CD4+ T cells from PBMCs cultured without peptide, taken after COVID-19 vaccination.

For the CDR3, the DNA is TGTGCCAGCAGTAGGGACAGGGATGAAAAACTGTTTTTT. Protein: CASSRDRDEKLFF. The rearrangement links TRBV2 to TRBJ1-4, with 9 bases matching TRBD1. J lost 6 bases, V lost 5 bases, and 1 base had no gene match. The CDR3 length is 13 residues. Germline values: CDR1 SNHLY, CDR2 FYNNEI.